The rows below give T cell receptor beta chains drawn from one sample of a study of T cell repertoires in cytomegalovirus infection. TCRdb called the reads again in MiXCR, with one record for every CDR3 protein. The data hold some 920,000 distinct CDR3 sequences, with less than 40% observed a single time. Their recognized antigens are unknown. The sequenced sample was cultured CD8+ T cells from PBMCs, obtained from culture after CMV antigen stimulation. The receptors shown here come from a human donor in good health (CMV status not recorded). Some clones in this sample may be carry-over from other donors' samples. Each CDR3 is given with its conserved first and last residue. The order of the fields is J gene, V gene, D gene, clone size, CDR3 protein, CDR3 DNA. D genes are given only for firm matches. Size is stated for part of the rows, as once, few or many counts, or as a class when the clone is expanded.

>TRBJ2-7|TRBV5-5|NA|many
CASSLFSVFEQYF
TGTGCCAGCAGCTTGTTTTCAGTGTTCGAGCAGTACTTC
>TRBJ2-1|TRBV20-1|TRBD2|many
CSAKGLLLGEQFF
TGCAGTGCTAAGGGACTACTTTTGGGTGAGCAGTTCTTC
>TRBJ2-2|TRBV2|TRBD2|few
CASSEVTSGTGELFF
TGTGCCAGCAGTGAGGTCACTAGCGGGACCGGGGAGCTGTTTTTT
>TRBJ2-2|TRBV19|TRBD1|NA
CASSLLPGQSGTGELFF
TGTGCCAGTAGTCTTCTTCCGGGACAGTCGGGCACCGGGGAGCTGTTTTTT
>TRBJ1-1|TRBV12-3/TRBV12-4|NA|NA
CASVMGGLNTEAFF
TGTGCCAGCGTCATGGGGGGGCTGAACACTGAAGCTTTCTTT
>TRBJ1-2|TRBV10-3|NA|NA
CATLDGRDGYTF
TGTGCCACCCTGGACGGGCGAGACGGCTACACCTTC
>TRBJ2-7|TRBV6-5|TRBD2|NA
CASSYGLGSSYEQYF
TGTGCCAGCAGTTACGGACTAGGGAGCTCCTACGAGCAGTACTTC
>TRBJ2-1|TRBV7-9|TRBD2|NA
CASSQTSGGRYDEQFF
TGTGCCAGCAGCCAGACTAGCGGGGGCCGGTACGATGAGCAGTTCTTC
>TRBJ1-6|TRBV10-3|NA|NA
CAISETGSHLHF
TGTGCCATCAGTGAGACAGGGTCTCACCTCCACTTT
>TRBJ1-2|TRBV7-6|NA|NA
CVSSPGTSPFYGYTF
TGTGTCAGCAGCCCGGGGACTTCACCCTTCTATGGCTACACCTTC
>TRBJ2-5|TRBV7-2|NA|many
CASSLDWALQETQYF
TGTGCCAGCAGCTTAGATTGGGCACTCCAAGAGACCCAGTACTTC
>TRBJ2-3|TRBV5-1|NA|few
CASSLVGTSTDTQYF
TGTGCCAGCAGCTTAGTAGGGACTAGCACAGATACGCAGTATTTT
>TRBJ1-2|TRBV28|NA|NA
CASMDGGGYTF
TGTGCCAGCATGGACGGAGGTGGCTACACCTTC
>TRBJ2-5|TRBV27|TRBD2|NA
CASSSPHGGTQETQYF
TGTGCCAGCAGTTCCCCTCACGGGGGGACCCAAGAGACCCAGTACTTC
>TRBJ2-2|TRBV27|TRBD1|NA
CASTTIWTGGGTGELFF
TGTGCCAGCACCACAATCTGGACAGGGGGTGGAACCGGGGAGCTGTTTTTT
>TRBJ2-1|TRBV7-6|NA|NA
CASSLNGGADNEQFF
TGTGCCAGCAGCTTAAATGGGGGGGCCGACAATGAGCAGTTCTTC
>TRBJ1-1|TRBV4-1|TRBD1|many
CASSQHRGLNTEAFF
TGCGCCAGCAGCCAACACAGGGGACTGAACACTGAAGCTTTCTTT
>TRBJ1-1|TRBV19|TRBD1|NA
CASSTSTGAGTEAFF
TGTGCCAGTAGTACCTCGACAGGGGCGGGGACTGAAGCTTTCTTT
>TRBJ2-1|TRBV7-9|TRBD2|NA
CASSLGEGIPYNEQFF
TGTGCCAGCAGCTTAGGGGAGGGAATCCCCTACAATGAGCAGTTCTTC
>TRBJ2-5|TRBV19|NA|NA
CASSIPGRGQTQYF
TGTGCCAGTAGTATCCCCGGAAGGGGACAGACCCAGTACTTC
>TRBJ1-2|TRBV7-3|NA|NA
CVSSAGQASF
TGTGTCAGCAGCGCCGGACAAGCTTCCTTC
>TRBJ2-3|TRBV10-3|NA|few
CAISPQGPTDTQYF
TGTGCCATCAGCCCGCAGGGGCCCACAGATACGCAGTATTTT
>TRBJ1-1|TRBV20-1|NA|NA
CSAVKEIMNTEAFF
TGCAGTGCCGTCAAGGAGATCATGAACACTGAAGCTTTCTTT
>TRBJ1-1|TRBV11-2|TRBD1|NA
CASSFSETGGEGAFF
TGTGCCAGCAGCTTTAGTGAAACAGGGGGCGAAGGAGCTTTCTTT
>TRBJ2-7|TRBV7-8|TRBD2|few
CASSSRGLAGYEQYF
TGTGCCAGCAGCTCGCGGGGACTAGCGGGCTACGAGCAGTACTTC
>TRBJ1-5|TRBV15|NA|many
CATSGTRQVNQPQHF
TGTGCCACCAGTGGGACGCGACAAGTCAATCAGCCCCAGCATTTT
>TRBJ2-5|TRBV7-6|TRBD2|many
CASRVGASGKQETQYF
TGTGCCAGCAGGGTTGGGGCTAGCGGGAAGCAAGAGACCCAGTACTTC
>TRBJ2-1|TRBV6-5|NA|NA
CASRGGLINEQFF
TGTGCCAGCCGAGGAGGACTTATCAATGAGCAGTTCTTC
>TRBJ1-5|TRBV27|NA|few
CASSPTGPGQPQHF
TGTGCCAGCAGCCCGACCGGACCGGGGCAGCCCCAGCATTTT
>TRBJ1-5|TRBV12-3/TRBV12-4|NA|few
CASSLVGTSYSNQPQHF
TGTGCCAGCAGTTTAGTCGGGACCTCTTATAGCAATCAGCCCCAGCATTTT
>TRBJ2-2|TRBV27|TRBD2|NA
CASMAGLVVRTGELFF
TGTGCCAGCATGGCGGGACTAGTCGTTCGGACCGGGGAGCTGTTTTTT
>TRBJ2-3|TRBV27|NA|few
CASSLPGGYTQYF
TGTGCCAGCAGTTTACCAGGGGGGTATACGCAGTATTTT
>TRBJ1-1|TRBV7-6|NA|many
CASSLGGGNTEAFF
TGTGCCAGCAGCCTAGGAGGGGGGAACACTGAAGCTTTCTTT
>TRBJ1-6|TRBV2|TRBD1|NA
CASSEGQGSNSPLHF
TGTGCCAGCAGTGAGGGACAGGGGAGTAATTCACCCCTCCACTTT
>TRBJ2-1|TRBV5-5|TRBD2|NA
CASNFWAGGLDEQFF
TGTGCCAGCAACTTCTGGGCGGGGGGTTTAGATGAGCAGTTCTTC
>TRBJ1-5|TRBV19|NA|NA
CASSIGPGTNQPQHF
TGTGCCAGTAGTATAGGTCCAGGGACCAATCAGCCCCAGCATTTT
>TRBJ1-5|TRBV6-8|TRBD1|NA
CASDRGLDSNQPQHF
TGTGCCTCGGACAGGGGCCTAGATAGCAATCAGCCCCAGCATTTT
>TRBJ2-5|TRBV7-6|NA|many
CASSLEVTSETQYF
TGTGCCAGCAGCTTAGAGGTGACATCAGAGACCCAGTACTTC
>TRBJ1-3|TRBV6-5|NA|few
CASSPAGQYLNTIYF
TGTGCCAGCAGCCCGGCCGGACAGTACCTAAACACCATATATTTT
>TRBJ1-6|TRBV6-5|NA|few
CASSLRQTQYNSPLHF
TGTGCCAGCAGCCTCAGACAGACCCAGTATAATTCACCCCTCCACTTT
>TRBJ2-7|TRBV9|TRBD1|NA
CASSLRDRGREQYF
TGTGCCAGCAGCTTACGGGACAGGGGGCGAGAGCAGTACTTC
>TRBJ2-1|TRBV5-4|TRBD1|few
CASMPGGNEQFF
TGTGCCAGCATGCCAGGGGGAAATGAGCAGTTCTTC
>TRBJ2-1|TRBV29-1|NA|NA
CSVSSDSSYNEQFF
TGCAGCGTTTCCAGCGACAGCTCCTACAATGAGCAGTTCTTC
>TRBJ1-2|TRBV28|NA|NA
CASNRASAAYGYTF
TGTGCCAGCAACAGGGCTTCGGCGGCCTATGGCTACACCTTC
>TRBJ2-4|TRBV7-9|NA|many
CASSPRGYDKNIQYF
TGTGCCAGCAGCCCACGGGGCTACGACAAAAACATTCAGTACTTC
>TRBJ2-5|TRBV7-2|TRBD1|many
CASSPGQGGAAQYF
TGTGCCAGCAGCCCAGGACAGGGGGGGGCGGCCCAGTACTTC
>TRBJ1-1|TRBV2|NA|NA
CASSDGGRLEAFF
TGTGCCAGCAGTGATGGGGGGCGACTTGAAGCTTTCTTT
>TRBJ2-2|TRBV7-9|NA|NA
CAPLGDNTGELFF
TGTGCTCCTCTGGGGGACAACACCGGGGAGCTGTTTTTT
>TRBJ2-3|TRBV7-9|NA|few
CASSPGHWPSDTQYF
TGTGCCAGCAGTCCGGGCCATTGGCCTTCTGATACGCAGTATTTT
>TRBJ1-2|TRBV20-1|TRBD1|NA
CSARDGDRGQFYGYTF
TGCAGTGCTAGAGACGGGGACAGGGGGCAATTCTATGGCTACACCTTC
>TRBJ2-4|TRBV19|NA|once
CASSSPGAAKNIQYF
TGTGCCAGTAGTTCCCCTGGGGCAGCCAAAAACATTCAGTACTTC
>TRBJ1-1|TRBV13|NA|NA
CASSLELSNTEAFF
TGTGCCAGCAGCTTAGAACTCTCAAACACTGAAGCTTTCTTT
>TRBJ2-1|TRBV11-2|NA|few
CASRPLYPYNEQFF
TGTGCCAGCCGCCCCCTTTACCCCTACAATGAGCAGTTCTTC
>TRBJ2-1|TRBV4-1|NA|NA
CASSQGDTSSYNEQFF
TGCGCCAGCAGCCAAGGGGACACCTCCTCCTACAATGAGCAGTTCTTC
>TRBJ1-3|TRBV2|NA|few
CASSDFSSGNTIYF
TGTGCCAGCAGTGACTTTTCCTCTGGAAACACCATATATTTT